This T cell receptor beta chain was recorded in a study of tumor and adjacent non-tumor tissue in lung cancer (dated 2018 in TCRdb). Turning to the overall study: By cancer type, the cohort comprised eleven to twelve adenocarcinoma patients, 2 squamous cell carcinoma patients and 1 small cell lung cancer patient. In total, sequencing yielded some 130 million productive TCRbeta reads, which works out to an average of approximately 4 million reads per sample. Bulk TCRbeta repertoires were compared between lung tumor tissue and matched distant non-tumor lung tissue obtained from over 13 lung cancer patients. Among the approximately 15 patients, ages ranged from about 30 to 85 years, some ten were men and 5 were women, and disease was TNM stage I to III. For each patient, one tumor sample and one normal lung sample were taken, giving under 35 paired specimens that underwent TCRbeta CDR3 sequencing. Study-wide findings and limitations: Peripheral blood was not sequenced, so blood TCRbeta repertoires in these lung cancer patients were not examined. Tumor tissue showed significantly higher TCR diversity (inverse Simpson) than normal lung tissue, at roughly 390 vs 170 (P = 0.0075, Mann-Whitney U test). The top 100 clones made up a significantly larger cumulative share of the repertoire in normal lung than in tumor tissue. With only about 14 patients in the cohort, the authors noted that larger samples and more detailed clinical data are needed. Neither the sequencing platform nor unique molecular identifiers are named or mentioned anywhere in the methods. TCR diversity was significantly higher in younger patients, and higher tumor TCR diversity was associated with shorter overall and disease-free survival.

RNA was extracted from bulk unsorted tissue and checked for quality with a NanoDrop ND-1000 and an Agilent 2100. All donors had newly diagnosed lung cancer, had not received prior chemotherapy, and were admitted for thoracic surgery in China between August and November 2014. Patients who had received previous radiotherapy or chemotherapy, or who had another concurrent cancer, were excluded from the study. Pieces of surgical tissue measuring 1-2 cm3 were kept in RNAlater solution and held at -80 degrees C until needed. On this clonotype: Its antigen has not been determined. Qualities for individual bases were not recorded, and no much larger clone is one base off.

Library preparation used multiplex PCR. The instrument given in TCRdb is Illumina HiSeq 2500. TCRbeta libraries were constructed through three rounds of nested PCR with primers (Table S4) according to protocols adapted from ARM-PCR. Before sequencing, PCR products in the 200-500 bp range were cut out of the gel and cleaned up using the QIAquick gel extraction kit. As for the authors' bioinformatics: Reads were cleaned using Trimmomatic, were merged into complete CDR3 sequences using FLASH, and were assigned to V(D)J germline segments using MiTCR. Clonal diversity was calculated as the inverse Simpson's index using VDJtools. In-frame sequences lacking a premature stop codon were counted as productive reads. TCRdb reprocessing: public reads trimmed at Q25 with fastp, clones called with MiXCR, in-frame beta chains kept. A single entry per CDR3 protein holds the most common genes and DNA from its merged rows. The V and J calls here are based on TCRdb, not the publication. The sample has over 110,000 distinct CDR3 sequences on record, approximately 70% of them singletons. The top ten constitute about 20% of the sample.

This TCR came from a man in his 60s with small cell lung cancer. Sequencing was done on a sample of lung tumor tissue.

The DNA is as follows: TGTGCCACCAGTGGCGGGCAGCGGGATAGCACAGATACGCAGTATTTT. This translates into CATSGGQRDSTDTQYF. The receptor chain draws on TRBV24-1 and TRBJ2-3; 7 bases in the junction line up with TRBD2. Relative to germline, V is missing 5 bases and J is missing 0 bases, with 7 bases of the junction outside any gene match. Reading from cysteine to phenylalanine, the CDR3 counts 16 amino acids. This entry keeps only the CDR3 DNA: 48 bases, framed from base 1. Per the germline V gene, KGHDR is the CDR1 and SFDVKD is the CDR2.